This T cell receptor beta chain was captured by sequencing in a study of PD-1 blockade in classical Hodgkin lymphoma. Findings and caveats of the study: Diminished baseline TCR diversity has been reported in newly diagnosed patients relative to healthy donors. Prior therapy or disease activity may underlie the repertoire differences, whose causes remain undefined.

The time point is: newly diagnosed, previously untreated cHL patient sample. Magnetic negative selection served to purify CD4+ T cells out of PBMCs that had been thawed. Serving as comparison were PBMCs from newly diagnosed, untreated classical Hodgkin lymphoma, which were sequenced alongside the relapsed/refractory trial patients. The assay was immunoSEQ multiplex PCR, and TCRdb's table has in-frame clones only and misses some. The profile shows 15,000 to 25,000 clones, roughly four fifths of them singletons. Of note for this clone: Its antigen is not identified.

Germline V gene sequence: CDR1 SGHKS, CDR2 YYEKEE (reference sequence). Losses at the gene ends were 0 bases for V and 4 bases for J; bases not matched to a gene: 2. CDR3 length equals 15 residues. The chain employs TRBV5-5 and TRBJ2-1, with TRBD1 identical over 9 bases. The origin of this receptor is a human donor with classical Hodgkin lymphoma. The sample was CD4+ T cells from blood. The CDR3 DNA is TGTGCCAGCAGCTTGGAGGGACAGGGTTACAATGAGCAGTTCTTC. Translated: CASSLEGQGYNEQFF.